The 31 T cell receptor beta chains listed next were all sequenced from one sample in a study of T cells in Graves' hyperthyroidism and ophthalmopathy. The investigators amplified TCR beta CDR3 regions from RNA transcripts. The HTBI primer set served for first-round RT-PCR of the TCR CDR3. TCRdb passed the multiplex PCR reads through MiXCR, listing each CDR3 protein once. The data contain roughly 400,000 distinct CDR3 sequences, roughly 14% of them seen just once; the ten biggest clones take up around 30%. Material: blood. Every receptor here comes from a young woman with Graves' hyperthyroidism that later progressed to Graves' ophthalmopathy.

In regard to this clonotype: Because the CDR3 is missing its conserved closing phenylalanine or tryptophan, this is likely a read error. The CDR3 sequence is CASSLQGYGYTS. Here the CDR3 DNA reads TGTGCCAGCAGCCTCCAGGGATATGGCTACACCTCC. The gene calls are TRBV28 and TRBJ1-2, with D possibly being TRBD1 (5 bases). Looked up from germline, CDR1 is MDHEN and CDR2 is SYDVKM. The CDR3 has 12 residues. Trimming cost V 6 bases and J 5 bases, with 10 bases left between them.

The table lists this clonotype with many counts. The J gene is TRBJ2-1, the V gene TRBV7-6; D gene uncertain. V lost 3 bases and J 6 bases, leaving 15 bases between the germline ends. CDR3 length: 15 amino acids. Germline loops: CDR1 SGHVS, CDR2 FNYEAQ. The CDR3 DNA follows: TGTGCCAGCAGCTTTAATGACATCCTGGGCAATGAGCAGTTCTTC. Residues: CASSFNDILGNEQFF.

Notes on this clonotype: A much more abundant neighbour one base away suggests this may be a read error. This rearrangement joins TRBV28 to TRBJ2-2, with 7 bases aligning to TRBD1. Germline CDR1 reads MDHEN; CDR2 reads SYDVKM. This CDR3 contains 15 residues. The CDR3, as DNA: TGTGCCAGCGGTTTAACAGGGGTGAACACCGGGGAGCTGTTTTTT. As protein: CASGLTGVNTGELFF.

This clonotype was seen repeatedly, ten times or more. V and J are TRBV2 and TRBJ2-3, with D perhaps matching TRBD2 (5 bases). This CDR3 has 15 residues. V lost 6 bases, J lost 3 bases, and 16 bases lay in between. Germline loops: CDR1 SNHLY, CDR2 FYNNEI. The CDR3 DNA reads TGTGCCAGCAGGTGGACTGAAGCCCAGACAGATACGCAGTATTTT. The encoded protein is CASRWTEAQTDTQYF.

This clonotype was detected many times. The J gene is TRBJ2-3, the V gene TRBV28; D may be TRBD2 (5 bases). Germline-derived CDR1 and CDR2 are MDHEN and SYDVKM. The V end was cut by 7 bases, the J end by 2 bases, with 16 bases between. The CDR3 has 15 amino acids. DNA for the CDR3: TGTGCCAGCACTGCAGCCGGGAAGGTCACAGATACGCAGTATTTT. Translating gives CASTAAGKVTDTQYF.

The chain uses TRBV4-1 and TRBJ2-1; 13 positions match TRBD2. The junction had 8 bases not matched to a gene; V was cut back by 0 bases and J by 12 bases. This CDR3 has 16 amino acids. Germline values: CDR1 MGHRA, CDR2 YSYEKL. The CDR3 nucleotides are TGCGCCAGCAGCCAAGACCTCGGACTAGCGGGAGTGAGGCAGTTCTTC. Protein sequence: CASSQDLGLAGVRQFF.

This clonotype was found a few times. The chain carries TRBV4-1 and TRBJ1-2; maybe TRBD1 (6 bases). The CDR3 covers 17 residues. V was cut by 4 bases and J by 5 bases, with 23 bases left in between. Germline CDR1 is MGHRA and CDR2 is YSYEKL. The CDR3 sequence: CASSLGHRTAFYYGYTF. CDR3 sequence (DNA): TGCGCCAGCAGCCTTGGGCACCGGACAGCCTTTTATTATGGCTACACCTTC.

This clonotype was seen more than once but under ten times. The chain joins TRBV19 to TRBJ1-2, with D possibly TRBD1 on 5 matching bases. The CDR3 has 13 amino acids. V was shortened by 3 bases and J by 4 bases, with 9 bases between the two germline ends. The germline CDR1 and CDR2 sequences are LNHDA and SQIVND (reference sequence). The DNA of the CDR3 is TGTGCCAGTAGTATCATCGGGGCCTATGGCTACACCTTC. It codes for CASSIIGAYGYTF.

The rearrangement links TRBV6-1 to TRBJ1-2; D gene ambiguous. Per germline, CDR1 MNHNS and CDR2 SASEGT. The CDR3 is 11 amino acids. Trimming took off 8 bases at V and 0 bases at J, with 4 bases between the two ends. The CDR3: CASRANYGYTF. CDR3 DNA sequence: TGTGCCAGCCGGGCTAACTATGGCTACACCTTC.

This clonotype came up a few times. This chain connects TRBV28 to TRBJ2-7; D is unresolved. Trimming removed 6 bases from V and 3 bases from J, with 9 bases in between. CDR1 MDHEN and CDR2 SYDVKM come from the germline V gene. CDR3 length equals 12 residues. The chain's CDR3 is CASRPVSYEQYF. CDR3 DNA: TGTGCCAGCAGGCCCGTTAGCTACGAGCAGTACTTC.

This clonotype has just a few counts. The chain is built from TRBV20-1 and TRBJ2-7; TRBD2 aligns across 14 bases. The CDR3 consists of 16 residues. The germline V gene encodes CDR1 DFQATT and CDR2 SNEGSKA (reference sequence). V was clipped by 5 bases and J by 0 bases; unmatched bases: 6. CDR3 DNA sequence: TGCAGTGCTTCCGGACTAGCGGGGGGAGCCTCCTACGAGCAGTACTTC. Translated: CSASGLAGGASYEQYF.

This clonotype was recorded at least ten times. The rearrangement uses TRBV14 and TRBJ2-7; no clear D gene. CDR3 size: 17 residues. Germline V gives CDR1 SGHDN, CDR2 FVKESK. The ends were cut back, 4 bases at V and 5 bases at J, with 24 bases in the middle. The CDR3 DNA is TGTGCCAGCAGCCGACCTCTTCACTGTCCACCCCGGAACGAGCAGTACTTC. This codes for CASSRPLHCPPRNEQYF.

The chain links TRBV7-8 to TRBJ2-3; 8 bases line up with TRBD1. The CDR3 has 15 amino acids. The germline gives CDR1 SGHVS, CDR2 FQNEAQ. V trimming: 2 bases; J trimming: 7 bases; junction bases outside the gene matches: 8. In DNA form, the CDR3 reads TGTGCCAGCAGCTTAAGGCCGGACAGGGTCTATACGCAGTATTTT. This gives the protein CASSLRPDRVYTQYF.

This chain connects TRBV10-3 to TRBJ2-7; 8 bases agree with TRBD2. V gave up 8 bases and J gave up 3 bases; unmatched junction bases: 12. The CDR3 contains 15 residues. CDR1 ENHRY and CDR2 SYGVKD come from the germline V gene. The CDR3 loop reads CAIAVDLAGGYEQYF. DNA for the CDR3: TGTGCCATCGCCGTAGATCTAGCGGGTGGCTACGAGCAGTACTTC.

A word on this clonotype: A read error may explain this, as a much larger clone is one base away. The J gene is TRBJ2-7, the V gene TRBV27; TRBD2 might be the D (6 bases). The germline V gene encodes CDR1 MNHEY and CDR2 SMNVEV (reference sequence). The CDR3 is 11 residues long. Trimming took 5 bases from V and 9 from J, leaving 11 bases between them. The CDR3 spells CASSARLVQYF. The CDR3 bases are TGTGCCAGCAGTGCCAGACTAGTGCAGTACTTC.

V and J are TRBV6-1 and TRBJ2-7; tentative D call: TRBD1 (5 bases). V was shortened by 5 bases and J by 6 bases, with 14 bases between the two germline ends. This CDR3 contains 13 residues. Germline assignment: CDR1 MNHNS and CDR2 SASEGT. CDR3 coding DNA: TGTGCCAGCAGTTTATCCAGGGTGAGCGAGCAGTACTTC. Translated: CASSLSRVSEQYF.

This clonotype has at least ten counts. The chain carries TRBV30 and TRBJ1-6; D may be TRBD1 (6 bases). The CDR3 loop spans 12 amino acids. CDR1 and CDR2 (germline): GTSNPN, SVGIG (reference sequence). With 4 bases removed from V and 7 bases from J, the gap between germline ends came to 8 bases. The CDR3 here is CAWTGANSPLHF. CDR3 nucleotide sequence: TGTGCCTGGACAGGGGCCAATTCACCCCTCCACTTT.

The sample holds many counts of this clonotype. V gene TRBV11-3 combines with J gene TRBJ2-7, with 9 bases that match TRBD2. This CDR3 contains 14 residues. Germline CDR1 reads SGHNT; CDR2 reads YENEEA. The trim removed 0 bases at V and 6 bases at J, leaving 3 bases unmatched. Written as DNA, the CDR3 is TGTGCCAGCAGCTTAGACGGGACTAGCACCGAGCAGTACTTC. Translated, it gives CASSLDGTSTEQYF.

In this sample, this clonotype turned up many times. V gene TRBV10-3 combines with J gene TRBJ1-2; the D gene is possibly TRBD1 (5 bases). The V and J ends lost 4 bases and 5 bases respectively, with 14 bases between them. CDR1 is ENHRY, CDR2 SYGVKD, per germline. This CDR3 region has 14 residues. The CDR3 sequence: CAISGAQDSYGYTF. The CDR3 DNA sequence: TGTGCCATCAGTGGTGCACAGGATTCTTATGGCTACACCTTC.

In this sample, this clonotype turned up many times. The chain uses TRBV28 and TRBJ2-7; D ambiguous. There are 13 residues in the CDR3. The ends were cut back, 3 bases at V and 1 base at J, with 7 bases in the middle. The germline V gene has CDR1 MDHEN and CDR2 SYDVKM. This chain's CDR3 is CASSLVNSYEQYF. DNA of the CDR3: TGTGCCAGCAGTTTGGTTAATTCCTACGAGCAGTACTTC.

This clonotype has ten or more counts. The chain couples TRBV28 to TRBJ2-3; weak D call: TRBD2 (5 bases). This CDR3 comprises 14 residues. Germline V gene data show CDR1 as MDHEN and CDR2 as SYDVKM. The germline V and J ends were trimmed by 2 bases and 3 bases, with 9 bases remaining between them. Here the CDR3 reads CASSLEGSTDTQYF. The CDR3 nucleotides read TGTGCCAGCAGTTTAGAGGGTAGTACAGATACGCAGTATTTT. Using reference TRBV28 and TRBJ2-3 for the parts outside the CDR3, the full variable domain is DVKVTQSSRYLVKRTGEKVFLECVQDMDHENMFWYRQDPGLGLRLIYFSYDVKMKEKGDIPEGYSVSREKKERFSLILESASTNQTSMYLCASSLEGSTDTQYFGPGTRLTVL.

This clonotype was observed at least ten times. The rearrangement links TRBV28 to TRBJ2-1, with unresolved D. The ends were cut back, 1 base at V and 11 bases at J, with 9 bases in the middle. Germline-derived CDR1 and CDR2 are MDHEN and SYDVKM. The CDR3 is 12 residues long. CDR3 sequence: CASSLSRQQQFF. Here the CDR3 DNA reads TGTGCCAGCAGTTTATCTCGGCAGCAGCAGTTCTTC.

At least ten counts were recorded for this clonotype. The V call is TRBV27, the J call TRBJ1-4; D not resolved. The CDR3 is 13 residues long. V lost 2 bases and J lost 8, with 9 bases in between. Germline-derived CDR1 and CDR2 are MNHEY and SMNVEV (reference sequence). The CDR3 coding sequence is TGTGCCAGCAGTTTAGATAGGGCGGAAAAACTGTTTTTT. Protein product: CASSLDRAEKLFF.

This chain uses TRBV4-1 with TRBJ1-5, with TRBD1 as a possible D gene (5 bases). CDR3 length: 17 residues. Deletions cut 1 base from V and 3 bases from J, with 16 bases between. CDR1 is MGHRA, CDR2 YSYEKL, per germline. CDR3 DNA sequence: TGCGCCAGCAGCCAAGTGGGGGTGGGGGAATTCAATCAGCCCCAGCATTTT. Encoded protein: CASSQVGVGEFNQPQHF.

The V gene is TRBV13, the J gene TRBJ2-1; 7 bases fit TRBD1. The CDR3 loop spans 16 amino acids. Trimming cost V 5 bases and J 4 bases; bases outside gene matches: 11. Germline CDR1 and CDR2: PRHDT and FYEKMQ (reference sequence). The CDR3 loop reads CASSQRGLSLYNEQFF. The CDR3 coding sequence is TGTGCCAGCAGCCAAAGGGGGCTTTCCTTGTACAATGAGCAGTTCTTC.

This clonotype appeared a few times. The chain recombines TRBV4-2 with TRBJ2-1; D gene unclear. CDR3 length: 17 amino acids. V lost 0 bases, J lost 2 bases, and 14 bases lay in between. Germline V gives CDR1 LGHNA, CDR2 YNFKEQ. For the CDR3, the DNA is TGTGCCAGCAGCCAAGATCGGCTCTCATCAGCCTACAATGAGCAGTTCTTC. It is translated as CASSQDRLSSAYNEQFF.

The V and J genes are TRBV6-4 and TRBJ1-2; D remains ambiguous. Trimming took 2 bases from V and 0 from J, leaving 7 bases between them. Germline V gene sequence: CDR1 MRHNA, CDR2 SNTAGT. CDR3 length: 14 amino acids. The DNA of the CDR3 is TGTGCCAGCAGTGACCTCCCTACTAACTATGGCTACACCTTC. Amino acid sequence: CASSDLPTNYGYTF.

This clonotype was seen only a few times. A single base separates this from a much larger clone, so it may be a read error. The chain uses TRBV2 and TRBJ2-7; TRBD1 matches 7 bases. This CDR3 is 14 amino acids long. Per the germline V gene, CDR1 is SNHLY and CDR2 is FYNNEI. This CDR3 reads CASSGQGRGYGQYF. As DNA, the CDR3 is TGTGCCAGCAGTGGACAGGGACGGGGATACGGGCAGTACTTC.

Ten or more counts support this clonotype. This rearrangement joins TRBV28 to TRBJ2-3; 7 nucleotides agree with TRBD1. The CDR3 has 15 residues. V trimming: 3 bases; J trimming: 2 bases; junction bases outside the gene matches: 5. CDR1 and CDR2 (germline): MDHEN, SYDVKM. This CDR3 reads CASSFDRVSTDTQYF. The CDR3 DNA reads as TGTGCCAGCAGTTTCGACAGGGTGTCCACAGATACGCAGTATTTT. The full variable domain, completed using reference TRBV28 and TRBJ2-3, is DVKVTQSSRYLVKRTGEKVFLECVQDMDHENMFWYRQDPGLGLRLIYFSYDVKMKEKGDIPEGYSVSREKKERFSLILESASTNQTSMYLCASSFDRVSTDTQYFGPGTRLTVL.

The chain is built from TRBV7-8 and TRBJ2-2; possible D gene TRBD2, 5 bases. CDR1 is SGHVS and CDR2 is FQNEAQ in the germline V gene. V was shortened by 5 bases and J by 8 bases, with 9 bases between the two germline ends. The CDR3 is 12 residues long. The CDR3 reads CASSRPGGELFF. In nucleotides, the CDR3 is TGTGCCAGCAGCCGACCGGGGGGGGAGCTGTTTTTT.

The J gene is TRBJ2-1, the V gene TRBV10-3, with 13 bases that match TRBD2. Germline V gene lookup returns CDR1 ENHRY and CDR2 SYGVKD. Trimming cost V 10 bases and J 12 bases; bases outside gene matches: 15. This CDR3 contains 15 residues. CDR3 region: CASAFTSGRAGGQFF. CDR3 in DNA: TGTGCCAGCGCTTTTACTAGCGGGAGGGCAGGAGGGCAGTTCTTC.